These T cell receptor beta chains were read from a single sample in a study of shared clonotypes between healthy human individuals. The repertoire was sequenced with immunoSEQ multiplex PCR; TCRdb's copy has only in-frame clones and lacks some. The top ten clones hold roughly 0.61% of a sample with about 990,000 clones, approximately 80% of them seen once. Sequencing was done on a sample of memory CD4+ T cells from PBMCs. The receptors were gathered from a man between 18 and 29 years old in good health. Some clones in this sample may be carry-over from other donors' samples. CDR3s leave out the opening cysteine and the closing phenylalanine or tryptophan.

J	V	CDR3
TRBJ2-6	TRBV7-9	ASSLRARSGANVLT
TRBJ1-5	TRBV7-2	ASSLDSPNQPQH
TRBJ2-3	TRBV5-4	ASLEGGAGRTDTQY
TRBJ1-2	TRBV2	ASSEHGSYGYT
TRBJ1-2	TRBV28	ASGVDYGYT
TRBJ2-5	TRBV5-1	ASSPGLARETQY
TRBJ1-1	TRBV29-1	SVVPLNTEAF
TRBJ1-4	TRBV5-1	ASSAIRFNEKLF
TRBJ2-4	TRBV7-2	ASSLGPAGTFGNIQY
TRBJ1-2	TRBV2	ASSETRNYGYT
TRBJ1-2	TRBV9	ASSARDSMWNYGYT
TRBJ2-1	TRBV18	ASSRLVGSYNEQF
TRBJ1-6	TRBV9	ASSPWEGLSYNSPLH
TRBJ2-2	TRBV7-9	ASTPPGGRTGELF
TRBJ2-3	TRBV4-3	ASSQGGLRGDTQY
TRBJ2-3	TRBV7-3	ASSLMGTGTDTQY
TRBJ2-1	TRBV27	ASSFNQGANEQF
TRBJ1-2	TRBV5-1	ASSLRQGAYGYT
TRBJ1-5	TRBV7-9	ASSPGGVYQPQH
TRBJ2-1	TRBV19	ASSSRTSGTIDEQF
TRBJ1-1	TRBV7-2	ASSPSSTGVMNTEAF
TRBJ1-4	TRBV27	ASSLGGTGHEKLF
TRBJ2-1	TRBV27	ASKRGAYNEQF
TRBJ1-6	TRBV25-1	ASSEGGSPSKGPLH
TRBJ2-2	TRBV9	ASSVAVSTNTGELF
TRBJ1-1	TRBV7-9	ASSLVVENTEAF
TRBJ1-1	TRBV9	ASSQTGMNTEAF
TRBJ2-1	TRBV4-1	ASSQDPFYNEQF
TRBJ2-7	TRBV23-1	ASNRLQTRVREQY
TRBJ2-1	TRBV5-1	ASSLEGGTYNEQF
TRBJ2-7	TRBV5-1	ASSPVAGVIYEQY
TRBJ1-4	TRBV28	ASSLQGATNEKLF
TRBJ2-3	TRBV29-1	SGTGTVSTDTQY
TRBJ1-5	TRBV28	ASSIPPSLQGFYSNQPQH
TRBJ1-6	TRBV18	ASSPSGAINSPLH
TRBJ2-3	TRBV28	ASSLSWSGTTDTQY
TRBJ2-1	TRBV7-9	ASSSLFLAGTGNNEQF
TRBJ2-3	TRBV2	ASSGRGSGLSTDTQY
TRBJ2-3	TRBV4-2	ASSQEHRVGTDTQY
TRBJ2-1	TRBV4-2	ASSQDLQGVNEQF
TRBJ2-1	TRBV28	ASSLLLGKYNEQF
TRBJ1-1	TRBV10-3	AIRGDLWNTEAF
TRBJ2-1	TRBV7-9	ASSLRGTRPHEQF
TRBJ2-7	TRBV30	AWSVRGGEQY
TRBJ2-7	TRBV5-1	ASSLDGLGEQY